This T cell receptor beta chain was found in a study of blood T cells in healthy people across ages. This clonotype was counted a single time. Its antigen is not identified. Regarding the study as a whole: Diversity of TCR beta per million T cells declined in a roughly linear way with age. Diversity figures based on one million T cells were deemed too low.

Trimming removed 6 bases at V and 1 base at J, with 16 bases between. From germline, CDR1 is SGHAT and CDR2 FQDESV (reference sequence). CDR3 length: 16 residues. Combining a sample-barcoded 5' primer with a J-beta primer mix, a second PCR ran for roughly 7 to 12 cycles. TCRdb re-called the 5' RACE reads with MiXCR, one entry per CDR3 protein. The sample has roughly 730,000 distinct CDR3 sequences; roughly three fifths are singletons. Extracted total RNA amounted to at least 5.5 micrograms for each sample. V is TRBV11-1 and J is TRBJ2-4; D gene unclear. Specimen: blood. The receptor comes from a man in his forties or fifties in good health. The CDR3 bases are TGTGCCAGCAGTCACGGTGAGGCTAGGGCCAAAAACATTCAGTACTTC. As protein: CASSHGEARAKNIQYF.